These 15 T cell receptor beta chains originate from one sample sequenced in a study of molecular identifiers for immune sequencing clone quantification (dated by TCRdb to 2016 to 2018). Library preparation was by PCR. Sequencing used an Illumina MiSeq. Clones were called with MiXCR by TCRdb after fastp trimmed the public reads at Q25, and only in-frame beta chains were retained. Rows are unified per CDR3 protein, each entry keeping the most common DNA and genes. Across this sample there are about 40,000 distinct CDR3 sequences, with about a fifth seen only once. The ten largest clones capture roughly 6.9% of the sample. Sequencing was carried out using naive CD8+ T cells from blood, with Jurkat cell RNA spiked in. What the cell subset or site label conveys for this sample: FACS-sorted CD8+CD4-CCR7+CD45RA+ naive T cells. These receptors all stem from a human donor in good health. Some libraries in this study had Jurkat cell RNA spiked in.

This clonotype was recorded at least ten times. The chain combines TRBV13 with TRBJ1-2; 12 positions match TRBD1. The CDR3 totals 16 residues. Germline CDR1 reads PRHDT; CDR2 reads FYEKMQ (reference sequence). After removal of 1 base from V and 7 bases from J, the junction contained 7 bases not matched to a gene. This CDR3 reads CASSLAGTGGSRGYTF. As DNA, the CDR3 is TGTGCCAGCAGCTTAGCCGGGACAGGGGGCTCGCGTGGCTACACCTTC. The full variable domain, with the rest looked up from reference TRBV13 and TRBJ1-2, is AAGVIQSPRHLIKEKRETATLKCYPIPRHDTVYWYQQGPGQDPQFLISFYEKMQSDKGSIPDRFSAQQFSDYHSELNMSSLELGDSALYFCASSLAGTGGSRGYTFGSGTRLTVV.

This clonotype came up many times. J is TRBJ2-7 and V is TRBV9; 8 bases agree with TRBD1. CDR3 length: 13 amino acids. J lost 5 bases, V lost 3 bases, and 4 bases had no gene match. The V gene's germline CDR1 is SGDLS and CDR2 YYNGEE. The CDR3 bases are TGTGCCAGCAGCGGCGGACAGGGCCACGAGCAGTACTTC. Amino acid sequence: CASSGGQGHEQYF. Full variable domain (remainder filled in from reference TRBV9 and TRBJ2-7): DSGVTQTPKHLITATGQRVTLRCSPRSGDLSVYWYQQSLDQGLQFLIQYYNGEERAKGNILERFSAQQFPDLHSELNLSSLELGDSALYFCASSGGQGHEQYFGPGTRLTVT.

This clonotype was observed at least ten times. The V and J genes are TRBV11-2 and TRBJ2-3; no reliable D call. Germline V lookup: CDR1 SGHAT, CDR2 FQNNGV. The CDR3 is made up of 16 amino acids. Trimming removed 3 bases from V and 0 bases from J, with 13 bases in between. The CDR3 protein is CASSLLTSTSTDTQYF. The DNA of the CDR3 is TGTGCCAGCAGCTTGCTGACGTCTACTAGCACAGATACGCAGTATTTT.

This clonotype was counted only a few times. The chain couples TRBV29-1 to TRBJ2-3, with TRBD2 matching 10 bases. Germline trimming cut 1 base from V and 8 bases from J; bases unmatched to any gene: 9. The length of the CDR3 is 15 residues. Germline V gene data show CDR1 as SQVTM and CDR2 as ANQGSEA. CDR3 loop: CSVEAPSGSGGTQYF. The CDR3 nucleotides are TGCAGCGTTGAAGCGCCTAGCGGGAGTGGGGGTACGCAGTATTTT.

To note about this clonotype: This may stem from a read error, because a much larger clone lies one nucleotide away. The V gene is TRBV3-1, the J gene TRBJ2-7; 12 bases are a match to TRBD2. The CDR3 has 18 amino acids. Germline CDR1 is LGHDT and CDR2 is YNNKEL (reference sequence). The DNA of the CDR3 is TGTGCCAGCGGCCAAGCCCTCCTAGCGGGAGGGCCGCATGGAGAGCAGTACTTC. As protein: CASGQALLAGGPHGEQYF.

Many counts were recorded for this clonotype. The V call is TRBV29-1, the J call TRBJ2-6, with 11 nucleotides matching TRBD1. The CDR3 has 18 amino acids. The V gene's germline CDR1 is SQVTM and CDR2 ANQGSEA. The J segment lost 2 bases and the V segment lost 6 bases, leaving 12 bases of the junction unmatched. The CDR3 sequence: CSVKIGGTGGTGANVLTF. The CDR3 bases are TGCAGCGTAAAGATTGGGGGGACAGGGGGGACTGGGGCCAACGTCCTGACTTTC.

This clonotype has ten or more counts. This chain links TRBV28 with TRBJ2-1; the match to TRBD2 covers 8 bases. The CDR3 contains 16 residues. The ends lost 5 bases at V and 2 bases at J; junction bases unmatched: 8. Germline V gene data show CDR1 as MDHEN and CDR2 as SYDVKM. CDR3 coding DNA: TGTGCCAGCAGTACTAAGAGGACTAGCCCCTACAATGAGCAGTTCTTC. Translation gives CASSTKRTSPYNEQFF. Complete variable domain (other parts from reference TRBV28 and TRBJ2-1): DVKVTQSSRYLVKRTGEKVFLECVQDMDHENMFWYRQDPGLGLRLIYFSYDVKMKEKGDIPEGYSVSREKKERFSLILESASTNQTSMYLCASSTKRTSPYNEQFFGPGTRLTVL.

This clonotype was found many times. This rearrangement joins TRBV9 to TRBJ2-7, with D possibly matching TRBD1 (5 bases). The CDR3 sequence is 13 residues long. V was shortened by 9 bases and J by 0 bases, with 13 bases between the two germline ends. Germline V gene lookup returns CDR1 SGDLS and CDR2 YYNGEE. CDR3 region: CANPTVTSYEQYF. The DNA of the CDR3 is TGTGCCAACCCGACAGTCACCTCCTACGAGCAGTACTTC.

This clonotype has at least ten counts. The CDR3 loop is CASSMAAIIYNEQFF. Written as DNA, the CDR3 is TGTGCCAGTAGTATGGCGGCTATTATATACAATGAGCAGTTCTTC. This chain uses TRBV19 with TRBJ2-1; D unresolved. Germline V gene sequence: CDR1 LNHDA, CDR2 SQIVND (reference sequence). Deletions cut 3 bases from V and 4 bases from J, with 13 bases between. This CDR3 is 15 amino acids long. The variable domain in full, with the rest retrieved from reference TRBV19 and TRBJ2-1, is DGGITQSPKYLFRKEGQNVTLSCEQNLNHDAMYWYRQDPGQGLRLIYYSQIVNDFQKGDIAEGYSVSREKKESFPLTVTSAQKNPTAFYLCASSMAAIIYNEQFFGPGTRLTVL.

This clonotype was seen ten or more times. The chain recombines TRBV29-1 with TRBJ2-3; D is unresolved. Per germline, CDR1 SQVTM and CDR2 ANQGSEA. The CDR3 is made up of 11 amino acids. Trimming removed 4 bases at V and 5 bases at J, with 7 bases between. The CDR3 region has the DNA TGCAGCGTTGCTATGGGAGATACGCAGTATTTT. It is translated as CSVAMGDTQYF.

The chain is built from TRBV12-3 or TRBV12-4 and TRBJ1-5; tentatively, D is TRBD1 (6 bases). V was clipped by 1 base and J by 9 bases, with 19 bases between them. The CDR3 extends over 16 amino acids. The CDR3 DNA sequence: TGTGCCAGCAGTTTAGGCGGCAGGGGATTTGATCCGCCCCAGCATTTT. Protein product: CASSLGGRGFDPPQHF.

In regard to this clonotype: Just one base apart from a much larger clone, this may be a read error. The chain recombines TRBV6-5 with TRBJ2-5; 10 positions match TRBD2. The germline CDR1 and CDR2 sequences are MNHEY and SVGAGI. The CDR3 sequence is 14 residues long. The CDR3 sequence is CACSHGLAEETQYF. DNA for the CDR3: TGTGCCTGCAGCCACGGACTAGCGGAAGAGACCCAGTACTTC.

This clonotype was recorded many times. The gene calls are TRBV27 and TRBJ1-1, with 7 bases matching TRBD1. This CDR3 is 16 amino acids long. Germline trimming cut 5 bases from V and 2 bases from J; bases unmatched to any gene: 11. Germline V gene sequence: CDR1 MNHEY, CDR2 SMNVEV (reference sequence). The CDR3 loop reads CASSPFLTGENTEAFF. CDR3 coding DNA: TGTGCCAGCAGTCCCTTCTTAACAGGGGAAAACACTGAAGCTTTCTTT.

This clonotype appeared a few times. The chain carries TRBV14 and TRBJ1-1; D gene ambiguous. V lost 0 bases and J 4 bases, leaving 6 bases between the germline ends. The CDR3 has 13 amino acids. CDR1 is SGHDN and CDR2 is FVKESK in the germline V gene. The CDR3 protein is CASSQEGPTEAFF. CDR3 sequence (DNA): TGTGCCAGCAGCCAAGAAGGGCCCACTGAAGCTTTCTTT.

This sequence joins TRBV10-3 and TRBJ2-4, with no clear D. Germline V lookup: CDR1 ENHRY, CDR2 SYGVKD. Trimming took 6 bases from V and 3 from J, leaving 15 bases between them. CDR3 length: 15 residues. The CDR3 DNA reads as TGTGCCATCAGCGTTCGGACGAGAGACAAAAACATTCAGTACTTC. It yields the protein CAISVRTRDKNIQYF.